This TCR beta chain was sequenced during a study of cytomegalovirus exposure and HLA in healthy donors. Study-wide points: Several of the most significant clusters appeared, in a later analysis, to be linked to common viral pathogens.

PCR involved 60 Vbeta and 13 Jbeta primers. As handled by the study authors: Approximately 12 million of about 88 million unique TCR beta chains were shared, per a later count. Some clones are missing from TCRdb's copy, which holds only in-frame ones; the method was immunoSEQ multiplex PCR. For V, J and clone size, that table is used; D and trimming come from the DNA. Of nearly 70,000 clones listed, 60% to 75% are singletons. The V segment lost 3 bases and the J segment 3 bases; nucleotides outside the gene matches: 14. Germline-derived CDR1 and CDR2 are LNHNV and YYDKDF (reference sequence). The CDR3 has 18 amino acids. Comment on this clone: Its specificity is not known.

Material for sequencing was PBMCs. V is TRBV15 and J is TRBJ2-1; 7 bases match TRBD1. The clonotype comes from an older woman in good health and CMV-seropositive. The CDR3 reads CATSRYTGVGAGYNEQFF. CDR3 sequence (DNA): TGTGCCACCAGCAGGTACACAGGGGTCGGGGCGGGCTACAATGAGCAGTTCTTC.